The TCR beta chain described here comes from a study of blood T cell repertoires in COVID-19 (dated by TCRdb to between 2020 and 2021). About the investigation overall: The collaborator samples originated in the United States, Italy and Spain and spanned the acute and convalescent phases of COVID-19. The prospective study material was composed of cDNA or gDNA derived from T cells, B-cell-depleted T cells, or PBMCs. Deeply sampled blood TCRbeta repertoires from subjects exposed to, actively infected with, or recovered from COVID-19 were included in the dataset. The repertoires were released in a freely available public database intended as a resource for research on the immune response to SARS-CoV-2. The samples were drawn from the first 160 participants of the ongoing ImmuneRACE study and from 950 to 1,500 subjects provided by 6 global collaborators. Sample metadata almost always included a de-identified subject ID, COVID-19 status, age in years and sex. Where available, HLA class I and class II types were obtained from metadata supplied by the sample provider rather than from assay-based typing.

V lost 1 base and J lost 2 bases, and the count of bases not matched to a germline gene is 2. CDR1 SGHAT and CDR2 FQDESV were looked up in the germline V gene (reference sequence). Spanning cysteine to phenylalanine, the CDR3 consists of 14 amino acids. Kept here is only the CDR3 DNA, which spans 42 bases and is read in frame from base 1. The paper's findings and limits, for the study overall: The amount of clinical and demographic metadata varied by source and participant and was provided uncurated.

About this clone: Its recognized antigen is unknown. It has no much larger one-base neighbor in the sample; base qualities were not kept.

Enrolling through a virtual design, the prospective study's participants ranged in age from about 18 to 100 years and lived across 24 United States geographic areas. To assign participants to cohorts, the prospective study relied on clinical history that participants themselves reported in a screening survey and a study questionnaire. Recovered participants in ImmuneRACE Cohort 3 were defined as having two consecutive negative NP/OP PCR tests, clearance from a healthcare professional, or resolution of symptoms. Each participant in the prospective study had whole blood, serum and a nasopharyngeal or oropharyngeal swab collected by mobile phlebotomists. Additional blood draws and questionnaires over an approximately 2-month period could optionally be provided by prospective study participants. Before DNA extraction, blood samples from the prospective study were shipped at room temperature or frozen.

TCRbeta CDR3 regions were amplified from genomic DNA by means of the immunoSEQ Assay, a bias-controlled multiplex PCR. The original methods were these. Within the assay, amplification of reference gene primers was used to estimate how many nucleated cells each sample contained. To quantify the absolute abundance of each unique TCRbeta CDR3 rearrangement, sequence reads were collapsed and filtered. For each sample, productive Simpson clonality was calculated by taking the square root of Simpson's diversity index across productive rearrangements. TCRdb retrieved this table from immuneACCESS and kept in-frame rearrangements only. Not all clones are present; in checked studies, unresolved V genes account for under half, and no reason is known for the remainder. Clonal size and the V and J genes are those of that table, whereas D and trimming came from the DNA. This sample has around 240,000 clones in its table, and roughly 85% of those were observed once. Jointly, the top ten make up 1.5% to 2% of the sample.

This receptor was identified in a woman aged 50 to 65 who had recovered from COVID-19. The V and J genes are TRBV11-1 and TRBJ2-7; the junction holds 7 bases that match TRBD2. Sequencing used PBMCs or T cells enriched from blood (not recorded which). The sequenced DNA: TGTGCCAGCAGCTTAGAAGCGGGACCCTACGAGCAGTACTTC. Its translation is CASSLEAGPYEQYF. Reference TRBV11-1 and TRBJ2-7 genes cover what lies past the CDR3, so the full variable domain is EAEVAQSPRYKITEKSQAVAFWCDPISGHATLYWYRQILGQGPELLVQFQDESVVDDSQLPKDRFSAERLKGVDSTLKIQPAELGDSAMYLCASSLEAGPYEQYFGPGTRLTVT.